This TCR beta chain was sequenced for a study of siplizumab effects on memory and regulatory T cells. Trimming removed 7 bases from V and 5 bases from J, with 20 bases in between. The CDR3 is made up of 16 amino acids. Germline V gene lookup returns CDR1 LNHDA and CDR2 SQIVND (reference sequence). As for this clone: The antigen is not known.

Study-level points and caveats: Naive T cells were seen as more diverse than memory cells and as major alloresponse contributors. Whether proliferating Tregs in siplizumab cultures suppress was not functionally confirmed. A minor share of alloreactive clones matched unstimulated subsets.

The protocol was immunoSEQ multiplex PCR, while the TCRdb copy is restricted to in-frame clones and leaves out a portion. The sample lists under 100,000 clones; about nine tenths were seen once. This chain connects TRBV19 to TRBJ2-2; either TRBD1 or TRBD2 may supply D (5 bases each). Material: Tregs sorted from blood. This sequence originates from a human donor in good health. The DNA of the CDR3 is TGTGCCAGTAAAACCGGGACCCAAATTCTTACCGGGGAGCTGTTTTTT. This codes for CASKTGTQILTGELFF.